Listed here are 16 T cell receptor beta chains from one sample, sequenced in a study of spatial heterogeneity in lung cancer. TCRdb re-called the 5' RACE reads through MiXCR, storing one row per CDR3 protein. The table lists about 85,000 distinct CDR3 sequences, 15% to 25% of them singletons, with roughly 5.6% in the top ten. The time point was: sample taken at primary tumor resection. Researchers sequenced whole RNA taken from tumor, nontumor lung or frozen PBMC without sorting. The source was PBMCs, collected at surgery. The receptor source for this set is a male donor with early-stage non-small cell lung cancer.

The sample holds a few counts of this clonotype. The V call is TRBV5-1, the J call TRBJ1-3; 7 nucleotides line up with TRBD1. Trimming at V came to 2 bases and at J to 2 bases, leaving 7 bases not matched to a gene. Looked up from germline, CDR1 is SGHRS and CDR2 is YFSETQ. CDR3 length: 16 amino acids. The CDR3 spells CASSLLSGQPGNTIYF. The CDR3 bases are TGCGCCAGCAGCTTATTATCGGGACAGCCTGGAAACACCATATATTTT.

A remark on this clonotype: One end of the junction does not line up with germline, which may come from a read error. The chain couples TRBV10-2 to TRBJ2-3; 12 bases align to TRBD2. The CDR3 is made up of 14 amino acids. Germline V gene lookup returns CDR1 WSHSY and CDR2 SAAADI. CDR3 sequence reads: CASRLAGGGDTQYF. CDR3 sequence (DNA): TGCGCCAGCAGACTAGCGGGAGGAGGGGATACGCAATATTTT.

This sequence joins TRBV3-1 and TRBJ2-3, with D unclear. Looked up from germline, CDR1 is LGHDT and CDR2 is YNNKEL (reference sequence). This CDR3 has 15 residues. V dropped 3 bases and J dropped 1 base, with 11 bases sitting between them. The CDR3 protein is CASSHSRSGTDTQYF. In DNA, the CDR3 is TGTGCCAGCAGCCATTCGAGATCAGGCACAGATACGCAGTATTTT.

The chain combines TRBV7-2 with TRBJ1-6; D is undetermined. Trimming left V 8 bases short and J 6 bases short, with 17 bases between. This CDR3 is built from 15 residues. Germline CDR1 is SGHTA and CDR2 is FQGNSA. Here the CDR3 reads CASVISRGRNSPLHF. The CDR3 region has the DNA TGTGCCAGCGTGATCAGCCGGGGTCGTAATTCACCCCTCCACTTT.

CDR3: CSAITDGATNEKLFF. In DNA, the CDR3 is TGCAGTGCTATAACGGACGGGGCAACTAATGAAAAACTGTTTTTT. J is TRBJ1-4 and V is TRBV20-1; D gene ambiguous. CDR1 is DFQATT and CDR2 is SNEGSKA in the germline V gene (reference sequence). The length of the CDR3 is 15 residues. Trimming took 4 bases from V and 0 from J, leaving 12 bases between them.

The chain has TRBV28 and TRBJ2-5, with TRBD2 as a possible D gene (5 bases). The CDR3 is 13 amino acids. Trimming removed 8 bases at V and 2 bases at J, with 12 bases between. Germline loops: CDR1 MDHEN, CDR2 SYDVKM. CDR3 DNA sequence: TGTGCCAGCGGACGGGGTCCACAAGAGACCCAGTACTTC. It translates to CASGRGPQETQYF.

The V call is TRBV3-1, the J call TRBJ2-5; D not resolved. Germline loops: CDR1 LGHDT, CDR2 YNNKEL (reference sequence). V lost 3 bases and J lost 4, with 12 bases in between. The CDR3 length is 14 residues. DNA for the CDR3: TGTGCCAGCAGCCAGCTGACCGCACGAGAGACCCAGTACTTC. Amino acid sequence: CASSQLTARETQYF.

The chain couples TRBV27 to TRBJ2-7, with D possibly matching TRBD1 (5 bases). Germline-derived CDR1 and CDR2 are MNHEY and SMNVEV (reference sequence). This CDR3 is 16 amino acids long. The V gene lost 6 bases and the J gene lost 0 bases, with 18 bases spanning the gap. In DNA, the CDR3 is TGTGCCAGCAGCCCAGATCGGACATATCTCTCCTACGAGCAGTACTTC. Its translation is CASSPDRTYLSYEQYF.

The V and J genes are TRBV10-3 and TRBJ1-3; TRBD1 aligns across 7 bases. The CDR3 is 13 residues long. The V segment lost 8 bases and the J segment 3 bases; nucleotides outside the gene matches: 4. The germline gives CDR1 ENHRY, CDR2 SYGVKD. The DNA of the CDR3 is TGTGCCATCCAGGGGGTTGTTGGAAACACCATATATTTT. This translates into CAIQGVVGNTIYF.

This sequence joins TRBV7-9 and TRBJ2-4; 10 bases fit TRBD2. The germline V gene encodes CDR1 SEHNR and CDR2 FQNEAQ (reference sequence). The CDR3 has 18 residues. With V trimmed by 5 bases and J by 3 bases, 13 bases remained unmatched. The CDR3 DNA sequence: TGTGCCAGCAGCGACCGGGGACTAGCGATCGGGATCAAAAACATTCAGTACTTC. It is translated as CASSDRGLAIGIKNIQYF.

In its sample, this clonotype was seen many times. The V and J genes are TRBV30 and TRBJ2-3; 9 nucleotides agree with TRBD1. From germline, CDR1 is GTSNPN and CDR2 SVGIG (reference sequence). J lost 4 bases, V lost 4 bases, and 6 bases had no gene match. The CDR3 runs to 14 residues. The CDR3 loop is CAWTRDRVADTQYF. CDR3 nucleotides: TGTGCCTGGACCCGGGACAGGGTTGCAGATACGCAGTATTTT.

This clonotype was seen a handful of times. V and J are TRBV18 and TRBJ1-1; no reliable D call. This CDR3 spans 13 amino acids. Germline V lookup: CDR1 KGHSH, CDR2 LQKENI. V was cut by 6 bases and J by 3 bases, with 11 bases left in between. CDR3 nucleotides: TGTGCCAGCTCCTCAGGAGAGGACACTGAAGCTTTCTTT. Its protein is CASSSGEDTEAFF.

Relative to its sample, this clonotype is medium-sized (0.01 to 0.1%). CDR3 coding DNA: TGCAGTGCTAGAGCCAGGGCTAAAGAGACCCAGTACTTC. Translating gives CSARARAKETQYF. This chain uses TRBV20-1 with TRBJ2-5, with D possibly matching TRBD1 (5 bases). Per the germline V gene, CDR1 is DFQATT and CDR2 is SNEGSKA (reference sequence). The germline V and J ends were trimmed by 1 base and 3 bases, with 9 bases remaining between them. This CDR3 contains 13 residues.

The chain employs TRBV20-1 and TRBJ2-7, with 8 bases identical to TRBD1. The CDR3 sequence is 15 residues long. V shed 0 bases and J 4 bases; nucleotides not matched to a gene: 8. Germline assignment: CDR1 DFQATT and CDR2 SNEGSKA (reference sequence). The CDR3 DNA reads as TGCAGTGCTAGAGACCATCGGACAGGGCCTTACGAGCAGTACTTC. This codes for CSARDHRTGPYEQYF.

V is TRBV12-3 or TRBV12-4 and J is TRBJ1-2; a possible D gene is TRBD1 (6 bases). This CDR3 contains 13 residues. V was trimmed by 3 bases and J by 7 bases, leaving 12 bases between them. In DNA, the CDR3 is TGTGCCAGCAGTTTCAGTTCAGGGGCTGGCTACACCTTC. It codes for CASSFSSGAGYTF.

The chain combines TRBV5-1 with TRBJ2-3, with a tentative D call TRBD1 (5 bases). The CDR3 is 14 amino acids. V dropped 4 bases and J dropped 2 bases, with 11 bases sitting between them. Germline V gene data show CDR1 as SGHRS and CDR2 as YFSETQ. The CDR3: CASSDRWATDTQYF. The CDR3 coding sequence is TGCGCCAGCAGCGACAGATGGGCCACAGATACGCAGTATTTT.